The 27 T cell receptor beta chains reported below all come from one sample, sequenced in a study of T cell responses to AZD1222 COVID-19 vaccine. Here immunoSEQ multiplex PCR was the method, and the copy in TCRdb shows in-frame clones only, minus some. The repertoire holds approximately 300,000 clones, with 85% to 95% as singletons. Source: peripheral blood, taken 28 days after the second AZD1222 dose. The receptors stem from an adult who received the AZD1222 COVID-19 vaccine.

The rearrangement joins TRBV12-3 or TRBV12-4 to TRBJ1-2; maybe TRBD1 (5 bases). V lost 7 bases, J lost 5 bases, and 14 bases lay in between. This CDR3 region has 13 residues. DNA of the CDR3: TGTGCCAGCACTTCGCGGGGGTCTTATGGCTACACCTTC. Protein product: CASTSRGSYGYTF.

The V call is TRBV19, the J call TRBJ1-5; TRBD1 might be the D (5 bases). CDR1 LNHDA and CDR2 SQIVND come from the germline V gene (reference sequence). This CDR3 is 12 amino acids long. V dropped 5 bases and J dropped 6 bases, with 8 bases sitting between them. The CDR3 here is CASSLGLQPQHF. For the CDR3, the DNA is TGTGCCAGTAGTTTGGGACTTCAGCCCCAGCATTTT.

CDR3 sequence reads: CASSPQGANTGELFF. The DNA of the CDR3 is TGTGCCAGCAGCCCACAGGGGGCGAACACCGGGGAGCTGTTTTTT. The chain recombines TRBV7-2 with TRBJ2-2; 8 nucleotides line up with TRBD1. Germline V gives CDR1 SGHTA, CDR2 FQGNSA. CDR3 length equals 15 residues. V gave up 5 bases and J gave up 0 bases; unmatched junction bases: 2. Looking up the rest from reference TRBV7-2 and TRBJ2-2 gives the full variable domain: GAGVSQSPSNKVTEKGKDVELRCDPISGHTALYWYRQSLGQGLEFLIYFQGNSAPDKSGLPSDRFSAERTGGSVSTLTIQRTQQEDSAVYLCASSPQGANTGELFFGEGSRLTVL.

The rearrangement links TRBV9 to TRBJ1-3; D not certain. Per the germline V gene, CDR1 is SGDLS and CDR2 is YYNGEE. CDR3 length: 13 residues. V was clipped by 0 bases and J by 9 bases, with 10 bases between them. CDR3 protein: CASSVVTGGTIYF. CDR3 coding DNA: TGTGCCAGCAGCGTAGTTACGGGTGGCACCATATATTTT.

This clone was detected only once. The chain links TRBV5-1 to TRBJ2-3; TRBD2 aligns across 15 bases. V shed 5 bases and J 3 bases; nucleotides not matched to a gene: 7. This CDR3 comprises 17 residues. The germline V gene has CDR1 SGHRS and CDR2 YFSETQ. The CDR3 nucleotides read TGCGCCAGCAGAATGGGACTAGCGGGGGGAGGGACAGATACGCAGTATTTT. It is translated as CASRMGLAGGGTDTQYF. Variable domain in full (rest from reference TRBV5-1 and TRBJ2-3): KAGVTQTPRYLIKTRGQQVTLSCSPISGHRSVSWYQQTPGQGLQFLFEYFSETQRNKGNFPGRFSGRQFSNSRSEMNVSTLELGDSALYLCASRMGLAGGGTDTQYFGPGTRLTVL.

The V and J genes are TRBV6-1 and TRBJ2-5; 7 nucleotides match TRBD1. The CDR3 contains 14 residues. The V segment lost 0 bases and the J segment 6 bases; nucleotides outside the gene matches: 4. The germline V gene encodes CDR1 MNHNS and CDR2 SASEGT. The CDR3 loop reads CASSEAAGGKTQYF. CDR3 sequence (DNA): TGTGCCAGCAGTGAAGCCGCAGGGGGAAAGACCCAGTACTTC.

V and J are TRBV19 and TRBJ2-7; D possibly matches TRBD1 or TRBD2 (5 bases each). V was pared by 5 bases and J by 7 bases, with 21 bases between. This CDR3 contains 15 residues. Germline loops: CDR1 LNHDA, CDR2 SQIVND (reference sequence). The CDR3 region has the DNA TGTGCCAGTAGTGTCGGGACGGCGATCCTGGGGGAGCAGTACTTC. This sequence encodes CASSVGTAILGEQYF.

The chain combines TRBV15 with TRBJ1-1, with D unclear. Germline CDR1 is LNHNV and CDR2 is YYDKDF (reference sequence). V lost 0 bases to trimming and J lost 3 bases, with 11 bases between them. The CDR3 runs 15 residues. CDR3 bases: TGTGCCACCAGCAGAGATGGTACACCCGACACTGAAGCTTTCTTT. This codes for CATSRDGTPDTEAFF. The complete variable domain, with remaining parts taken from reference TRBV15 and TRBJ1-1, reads DAMVIQNPRYQVTQFGKPVTLSCSQTLNHNVMYWYQQKSSQAPKLLFHYYDKDFNNEADTPDNFQSRRPNTSFCFLDIRSPGLGDTAMYLCATSRDGTPDTEAFFGQGTRLTVV.

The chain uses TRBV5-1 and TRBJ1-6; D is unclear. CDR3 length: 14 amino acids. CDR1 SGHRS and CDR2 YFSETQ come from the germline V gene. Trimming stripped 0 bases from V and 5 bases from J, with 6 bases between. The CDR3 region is CASSLDQDNSPLHF. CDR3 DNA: TGCGCCAGCAGCTTGGATCAGGATAATTCACCCCTCCACTTT.

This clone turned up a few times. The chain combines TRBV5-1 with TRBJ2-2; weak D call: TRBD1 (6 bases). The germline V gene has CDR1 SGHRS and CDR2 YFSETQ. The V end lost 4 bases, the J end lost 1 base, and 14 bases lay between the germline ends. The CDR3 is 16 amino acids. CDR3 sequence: CASSPISGQNTGELFF. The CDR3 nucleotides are TGCGCCAGCAGCCCAATCTCGGGACAGAACACCGGGGAGCTGTTTTTT.

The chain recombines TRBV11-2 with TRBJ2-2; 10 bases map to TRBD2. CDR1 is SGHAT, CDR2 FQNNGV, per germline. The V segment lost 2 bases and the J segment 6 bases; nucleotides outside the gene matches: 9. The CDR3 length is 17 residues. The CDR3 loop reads CASSLFLAGVLAGELFF. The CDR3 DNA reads TGTGCCAGCAGCTTATTCCTAGCGGGAGTATTAGCCGGGGAGCTGTTTTTT.

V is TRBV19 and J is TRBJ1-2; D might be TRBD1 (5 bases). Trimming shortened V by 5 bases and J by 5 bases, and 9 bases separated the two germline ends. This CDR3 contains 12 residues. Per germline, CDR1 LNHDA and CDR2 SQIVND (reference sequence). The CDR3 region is CASSPGGYGYTF. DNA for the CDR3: TGTGCCAGTAGTCCCGGGGGTTATGGCTACACCTTC.

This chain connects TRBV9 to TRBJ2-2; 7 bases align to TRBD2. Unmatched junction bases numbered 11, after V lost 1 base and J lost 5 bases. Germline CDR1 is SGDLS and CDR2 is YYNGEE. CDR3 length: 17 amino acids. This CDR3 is CASSVSAGEVRTGELFF. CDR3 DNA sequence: TGTGCCAGCAGCGTATCGGCGGGAGAGGTACGAACCGGGGAGCTGTTTTTT. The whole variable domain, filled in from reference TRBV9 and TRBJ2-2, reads DSGVTQTPKHLITATGQRVTLRCSPRSGDLSVYWYQQSLDQGLQFLIQYYNGEERAKGNILERFSAQQFPDLHSELNLSSLELGDSALYFCASSVSAGEVRTGELFFGEGSRLTVL.

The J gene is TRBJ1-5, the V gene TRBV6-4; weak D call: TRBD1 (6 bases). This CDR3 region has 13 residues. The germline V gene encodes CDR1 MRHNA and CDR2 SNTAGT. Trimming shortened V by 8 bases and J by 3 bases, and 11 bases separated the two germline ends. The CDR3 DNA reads TGTGCCAGCTCCGAGGGGGTCAATCAGCCCCAGCATTTT. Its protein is CASSEGVNQPQHF.

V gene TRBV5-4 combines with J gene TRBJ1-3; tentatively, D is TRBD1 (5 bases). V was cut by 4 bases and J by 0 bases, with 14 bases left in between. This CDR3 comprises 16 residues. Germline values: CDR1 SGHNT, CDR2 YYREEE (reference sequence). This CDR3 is CASSPGGVSSGNTIYF. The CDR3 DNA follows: TGTGCCAGCAGCCCCGGGGGGGTTAGCTCTGGAAACACCATATATTTT.

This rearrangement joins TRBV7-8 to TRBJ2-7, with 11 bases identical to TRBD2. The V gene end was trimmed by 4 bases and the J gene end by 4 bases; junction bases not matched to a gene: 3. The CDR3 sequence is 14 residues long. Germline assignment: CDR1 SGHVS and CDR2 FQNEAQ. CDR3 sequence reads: CASSSLAGGYEQYF. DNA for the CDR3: TGTGCCAGCAGCTCCCTAGCGGGAGGATACGAGCAGTACTTC.

The CDR3 is CASSQDPVHRARGTEAFF. In nucleotides, the CDR3 is TGTGCCAGCAGCCAAGACCCTGTCCATCGGGCCCGTGGCACTGAAGCTTTCTTT. The V and J genes are TRBV3-1 (or the pseudogene TRBV3-2) and TRBJ1-1; D not resolved. CDR1 is LGHDT, CDR2 YNNKEL, per germline (reference sequence). The CDR3 totals 18 residues. Trimming shortened V by 0 bases and J by 4 bases, and 21 bases separated the two germline ends.

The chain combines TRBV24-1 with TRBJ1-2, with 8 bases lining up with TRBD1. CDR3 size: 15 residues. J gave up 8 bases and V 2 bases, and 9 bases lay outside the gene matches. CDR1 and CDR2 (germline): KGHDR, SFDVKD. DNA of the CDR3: TGTGCCACCAGTGATTGGACTGGGACAGGCGGCGGCTACACCTTC. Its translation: CATSDWTGTGGGYTF.

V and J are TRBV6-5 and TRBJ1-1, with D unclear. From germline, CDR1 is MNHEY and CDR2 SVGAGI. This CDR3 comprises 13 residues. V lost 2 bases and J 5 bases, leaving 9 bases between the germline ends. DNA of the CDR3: TGTGCCAGCAGTTACAGGACGGGGACTGAAGCTTTCTTT. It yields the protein CASSYRTGTEAFF.

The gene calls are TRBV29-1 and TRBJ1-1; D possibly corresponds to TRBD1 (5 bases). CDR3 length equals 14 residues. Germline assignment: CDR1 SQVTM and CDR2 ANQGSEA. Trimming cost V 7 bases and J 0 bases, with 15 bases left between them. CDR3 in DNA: TGCAGCGGCCGGGAGGGGCCCTTGAACACTGAAGCTTTCTTT. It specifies CSGREGPLNTEAFF. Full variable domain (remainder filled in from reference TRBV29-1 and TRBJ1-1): SAVISQKPSRDICQRGTSLTIQCQVDSQVTMMFWYRQQPGQSLTLIATANQGSEATYESGFVIDKFPISRPNLTFSTLTVSNMSPEDSSIYLCSGREGPLNTEAFFGQGTRLTVV.

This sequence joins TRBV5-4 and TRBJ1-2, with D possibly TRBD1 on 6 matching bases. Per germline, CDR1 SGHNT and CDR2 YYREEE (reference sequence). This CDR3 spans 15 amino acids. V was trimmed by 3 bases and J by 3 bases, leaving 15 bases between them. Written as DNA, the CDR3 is TGTGCCAGCAGCTCCCAAAAGGGGGGCGACTATGGCTACACCTTC. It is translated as CASSSQKGGDYGYTF.

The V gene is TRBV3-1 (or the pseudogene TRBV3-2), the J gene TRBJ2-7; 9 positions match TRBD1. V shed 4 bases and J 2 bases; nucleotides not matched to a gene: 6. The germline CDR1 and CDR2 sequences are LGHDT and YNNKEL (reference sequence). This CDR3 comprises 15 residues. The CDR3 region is CASSLYRGRAYEQYF. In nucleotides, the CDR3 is TGTGCCAGCAGCCTTTACAGGGGGCGGGCCTACGAGCAGTACTTC.

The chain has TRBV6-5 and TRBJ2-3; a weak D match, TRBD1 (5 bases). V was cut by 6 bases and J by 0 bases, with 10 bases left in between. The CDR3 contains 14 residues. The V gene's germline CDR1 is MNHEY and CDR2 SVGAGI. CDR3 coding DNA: TGTGCCAGCAGAAAGACAGTTAGCACAGATACGCAGTATTTT. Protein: CASRKTVSTDTQYF.

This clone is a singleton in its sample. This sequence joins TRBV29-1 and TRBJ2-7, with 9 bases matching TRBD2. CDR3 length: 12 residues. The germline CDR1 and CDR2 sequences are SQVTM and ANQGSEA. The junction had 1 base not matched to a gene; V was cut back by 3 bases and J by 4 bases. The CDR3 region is CSVDAGGYEQYF. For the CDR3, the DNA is TGCAGCGTTGATGCGGGGGGGTACGAGCAGTACTTC.

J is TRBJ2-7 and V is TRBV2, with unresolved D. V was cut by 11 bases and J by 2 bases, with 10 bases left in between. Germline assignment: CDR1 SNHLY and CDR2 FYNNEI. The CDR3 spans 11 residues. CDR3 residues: CASKDPYEQYF. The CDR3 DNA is TGTGCCTCCAAAGACCCCTACGAGCAGTACTTC.

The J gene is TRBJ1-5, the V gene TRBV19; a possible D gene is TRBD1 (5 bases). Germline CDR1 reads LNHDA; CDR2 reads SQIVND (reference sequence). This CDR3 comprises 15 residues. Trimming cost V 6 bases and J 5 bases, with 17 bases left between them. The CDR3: CASSKPRGYHQPQHF. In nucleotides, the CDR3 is TGTGCCAGTAGCAAGCCCCGGGGGTATCATCAGCCCCAGCATTTT.

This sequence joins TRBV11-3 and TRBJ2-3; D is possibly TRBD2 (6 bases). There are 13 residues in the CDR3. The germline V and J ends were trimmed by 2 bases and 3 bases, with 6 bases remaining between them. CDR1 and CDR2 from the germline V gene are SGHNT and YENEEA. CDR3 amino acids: CASSLSGTDTQYF. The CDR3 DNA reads TGTGCCAGCAGCTTAAGCGGGACAGATACGCAGTATTTT.